This TCR beta chain was identified during a study of control samples from healthy donors and cancer patients. Looked up from germline, CDR1 is MNHEY and CDR2 is SMNVEV (reference sequence). V was clipped by 3 bases and J by 5 bases, with 12 bases between them. This CDR3 contains 14 residues. The protocol was immunoSEQ multiplex PCR, while the TCRdb copy is restricted to in-frame clones and leaves out a portion. The data show approximately 89,000 clones, around nine tenths seen once. This receptor was identified in a man aged 25-40 years in good health. Sample: blood. V usage is TRBV27 and J usage is TRBJ2-3, with a possible D match to TRBD2 (5 bases). In nucleotides, the CDR3 is TGTGCCAGCAGTTTTGGACTGAACCGAGATACGCAGTATTTT. Residues: CASSFGLNRDTQYF.